One sample yielded the 23 T cell receptor beta chains listed below, sequenced in a study of identical twins. TCRdb passed the 5' RACE reads through MiXCR, listing each CDR3 protein once. The sample contains more than 1.5 million distinct CDR3 sequences, 25% to 35% of which appear only once. Sequencing used cord blood. The receptors shown here come from a newborn girl in good health.

V usage is TRBV12-3 or TRBV12-4 and J usage is TRBJ1-5; 10 bases line up with TRBD1. With 6 bases clipped from V and 5 bases from J, the junction kept 4 bases outside the gene matches. This CDR3 has 14 residues. CDR3 amino acids: CASRGTGVDQPQHF. The CDR3 DNA sequence: TGTGCCAGCAGGGGGACAGGGGTTGATCAGCCCCAGCATTTT.

The CDR3 nucleotides are TGTGCCAGCAGTTTAGAGCGGGAGGGCCGTTACGAGCAGTACTTC. This gives the protein CASSLEREGRYEQYF. The V and J genes are TRBV12-3 or TRBV12-4 and TRBJ2-7; 10 bases map to TRBD2. CDR3 length: 15 amino acids. V lost 1 base to trimming and J lost 4 bases; unmatched junction nucleotides: 4.

J is TRBJ1-5 and V is TRBV4-2; 11 nucleotides agree with TRBD1. The V gene end was trimmed by 0 bases and the J gene end by 7 bases; junction bases not matched to a gene: 8. The CDR3 is 17 residues long. Germline lookup yields CDR1 LGHNA and CDR2 YNFKEQ. The CDR3 loop is CASSQDRGGQGGQPQHF. The CDR3 coding sequence is TGTGCCAGCAGCCAAGATCGGGGGGGACAGGGGGGACAGCCCCAGCATTTT.

The V gene is TRBV5-1, the J gene TRBJ2-7, with D unclear. The length of the CDR3 is 11 residues. Germline-derived CDR1 and CDR2 are SGHRS and YFSETQ. V lost 7 bases, J lost 0 bases, and 5 bases lay in between. The CDR3 region has the DNA TGCGCCAGCCCTCTCTCCTACGAGCAGTACTTC. Encoded protein: CASPLSYEQYF. Complete variable domain (other parts from reference TRBV5-1 and TRBJ2-7): KAGVTQTPRYLIKTRGQQVTLSCSPISGHRSVSWYQQTPGQGLQFLFEYFSETQRNKGNFPGRFSGRQFSNSRSEMNVSTLELGDSALYLCASPLSYEQYFGPGTRLTVT.

This chain joins TRBV3-1 and TRBJ2-2, with D perhaps TRBD2 (5 bases). This CDR3 has 15 amino acids. The V and J ends lost 1 base and 3 bases respectively, with 9 bases between them. The germline CDR1 and CDR2 sequences are LGHDT and YNNKEL (reference sequence). CDR3 sequence (DNA): TGTGCCAGCAGCCAAGGGACTGCCTACACCGGGGAGCTGTTTTTT. This translates into CASSQGTAYTGELFF.

This clonotype was observed at least ten times. The chain is built from TRBV29-1 and TRBJ1-2; 7 nucleotides match TRBD1. In germline, CDR1 is SQVTM, CDR2 ANQGSEA. The CDR3 sequence is 12 residues long. V was pared by 5 bases and J by 8 bases, with 8 bases of the junction left unmatched. Here the CDR3 DNA reads TGCAGCGTTTACAGGGGTCCCTTAGGCTACACCTTC. This translates into CSVYRGPLGYTF.

This clonotype has more than one count but fewer than ten. V is TRBV11-2 and J is TRBJ2-5; a possible D gene is TRBD2 (7 bases). The closer fit of TRBJ2-7 to the DNA end suggests the J call may be wrong. The germline CDR1 and CDR2 sequences are SGHAT and FQNNGV. The CDR3 runs to 14 residues. CDR3 coding DNA: TGTGCCAGCAACACGTTCGGGGGGCCCTACGAGCAGTACTTC. Translation: CASNTFGGPYEQYF.

This clonotype was seen a handful of times. The DNA of the CDR3 is TGCAGTGCCCCCGGGACAGGGGCCCTTTTTAACACTGAAGCTTTCTTT. This sequence encodes CSAPGTGALFNTEAFF. The chain has TRBV20-1 and TRBJ1-1, with TRBD1 matching 10 bases. Germline trimming cut 6 bases from V and 2 bases from J; bases unmatched to any gene: 12. Germline V gene lookup returns CDR1 DFQATT and CDR2 SNEGSKA (reference sequence). The CDR3 runs 16 residues.

The chain couples TRBV29-1 to TRBJ1-2; 10 nucleotides line up with TRBD1. This CDR3 has 15 amino acids. The V and J ends lost 4 bases and 8 bases, in that order; junction bases with no gene match: 13. The germline CDR1 and CDR2 sequences are SQVTM and ANQGSEA. The CDR3 region has the DNA TGCAGCGTTGGCCCCGGGACAGGGGTAAATGGGGGCTACACCTTC. Encoded protein: CSVGPGTGVNGGYTF.

This clonotype was detected a few times. J is TRBJ2-1 and V is TRBV20-1; unclear D gene. Trimming removed 3 bases from V and 1 base from J, with 13 bases in between. From germline, CDR1 is DFQATT and CDR2 SNEGSKA (reference sequence). The CDR3 runs to 15 residues. The CDR3 region has the DNA TGCAGTGCTAGTGATCTGGAAGGGTCCTACAATGAGCAGTTCTTC. Amino acids: CSASDLEGSYNEQFF.

This clonotype was recorded at least ten times. This chain connects TRBV7-9 to TRBJ1-2, with a possible D match to TRBD1 (5 bases). V was pared by 3 bases and J by 7 bases, with 9 bases between. CDR3 length equals 12 residues. CDR1 and CDR2 from the germline V gene are SEHNR and FQNEAQ (reference sequence). The CDR3 region has the DNA TGTGCCAGCAGCTTCTTCGGGGGTGGCTACACCTTC. It translates to CASSFFGGGYTF. Drawing the rest from reference TRBV7-9 and TRBJ1-2, the complete variable domain is DTGVSQNPRHKITKRGQNVTFRCDPISEHNRLYWYRQTLGQGPEFLTYFQNEAQLEKSRLLSDRFSAERPKGSFSTLEIQRTEQGDSAMYLCASSFFGGGYTFGSGTRLTVV.

This clonotype was recorded a few times. The chain employs TRBV27 and TRBJ2-2, with 11 bases that match TRBD2. Trimming removed 2 bases from V and 8 bases from J; junction bases left unmatched: 4. The CDR3 has 15 residues. The germline gives CDR1 MNHEY, CDR2 SMNVEV (reference sequence). DNA for the CDR3: TGTGCCAGCAGTTTACCGAGACTAGCGGGAGGGGAGCTGTTTTTT. It translates to CASSLPRLAGGELFF.

On this clonotype itself: One end of the junction is discordant with germline, which a read error may explain. This sequence joins TRBV10-3 and TRBJ2-7; D may be TRBD2 (5 bases). This CDR3 region has 14 residues. Germline CDR1 and CDR2: ENHRY and SYGVKD. DNA for the CDR3: TGTGCCATCGACCGGGGAGCGGACTCCTACGGGCAGTACTTC. Translation gives CAIDRGADSYGQYF.

The J gene is TRBJ2-7, the V gene TRBV12-3 or TRBV12-4, with TRBD2 matching over 13 bases. V dropped 0 bases and J dropped 0; count of bases not matched to a gene: 5. The CDR3 totals 18 residues. CDR3: CASSLALRLAGGSYEQYF. CDR3 nucleotide sequence: TGTGCCAGCAGTTTAGCCCTAAGACTAGCGGGGGGCTCCTACGAGCAGTACTTC.

The chain combines TRBV7-2 with TRBJ2-1, with 10 bases identical to TRBD2. Germline loops: CDR1 SGHTA, CDR2 FQGNSA. The CDR3 covers 20 residues. With V trimmed by 5 bases and J by 0 bases, 16 bases remained unmatched. CDR3: CASSRTGPNSGRVSYNEQFF. The CDR3 nucleotides are TGTGCCAGCAGCCGGACCGGGCCTAACAGCGGGAGGGTCTCCTACAATGAGCAGTTCTTC.

This clonotype was seen a few times. This sequence joins TRBV29-1 and TRBJ1-1; weak D call: TRBD1 (6 bases). CDR1 and CDR2 (germline): SQVTM, ANQGSEA. The CDR3 has 11 residues. V shed 4 bases and J shed 7 bases, with 10 bases lying between them. The CDR3 region is CSVAGQIEAFF. The CDR3 DNA reads TGCAGCGTTGCCGGACAGATTGAAGCTTTCTTT.

This clonotype was counted once. This could be a read error, since a much larger clone is one nucleotide away. The rearrangement uses TRBV10-3 and TRBJ2-3; no definite D call. The CDR3 spans 12 residues. V was pared by 8 bases and J by 5 bases, with 11 bases between. Per germline, CDR1 ENHRY and CDR2 SYGVKD. CDR3: CAIHSLGDTQYF. CDR3 DNA sequence: TGTGCCATCCACTCGCTCGGAGATACGCAGTATTTT.

This CDR3 reads CASSFFLAVEAFF. The CDR3 DNA sequence: TGTGCCAGCAGCTTCTTCTTAGCGGTTGAAGCTTTCTTT. The J gene is TRBJ1-1, the V gene TRBV7-9; no definite D call. Germline CDR1 SEHNR, CDR2 FQNEAQ (reference sequence). This CDR3 has 13 residues. Trimming pared 3 bases from V and 7 bases from J, leaving 12 bases between. Supplemented by reference TRBV7-9 and TRBJ1-1, the full variable domain reads DTGVSQNPRHKITKRGQNVTFRCDPISEHNRLYWYRQTLGQGPEFLTYFQNEAQLEKSRLLSDRFSAERPKGSFSTLEIQRTEQGDSAMYLCASSFFLAVEAFFGQGTRLTVV.

This clonotype came up a few times. The chain has TRBV7-8 and TRBJ2-1; a possible D gene is TRBD2 (5 bases). Germline values: CDR1 SGHVS, CDR2 FQNEAQ. V lost 1 base and J 4 bases, leaving 11 bases between the germline ends. This CDR3 spans 15 amino acids. CDR3 nucleotides: TGTGCCAGCAGCTTAGAAGCGGTCCCTTACAATGAGCAGTTCTTC. This sequence encodes CASSLEAVPYNEQFF.

A few counts support this clonotype. The V and J genes are TRBV5-1 and TRBJ2-1, with D unresolved. The germline V and J ends were trimmed by 0 bases and 9 bases, with 13 bases remaining between them. The CDR3 extends over 14 amino acids. Per the germline V gene, CDR1 is SGHRS and CDR2 is YFSETQ. CDR3 region: CASSLADPPGEQFF. DNA of the CDR3: TGCGCCAGCAGCTTGGCGGATCCCCCGGGTGAGCAGTTCTTC.

The J gene is TRBJ1-5, the V gene TRBV5-1; possibly TRBD1 for D (5 bases). This CDR3 comprises 14 residues. Trimming pared 4 bases from V and 3 bases from J, leaving 11 bases between. Per germline, CDR1 SGHRS and CDR2 YFSETQ. CDR3 in DNA: TGCGCCAGCAGCATAGGGGCCGCCAATCAGCCCCAGCATTTT. It specifies CASSIGAANQPQHF.

This clonotype was counted a few times. The chain employs TRBV27 and TRBJ1-1; a possible D gene is TRBD1 (6 bases). CDR3 length: 16 amino acids. V dropped 9 bases and J dropped 3 bases, with 23 bases sitting between them. Germline assignment: CDR1 MNHEY and CDR2 SMNVEV (reference sequence). CDR3 loop: CASSTGGRRGYTEAFF. The CDR3 DNA is TGTGCCAGTTCTACCGGGGGGCGCCGGGGGTACACTGAAGCTTTCTTT.

As concerns this clonotype: At one boundary the junction diverges from the germline segment, which might be a read error. The chain employs TRBV7-7 and TRBJ2-7; D tentatively reads TRBD1 or TRBD2 (5 bases each). This CDR3 has 14 amino acids. The V gene's germline CDR1 is SSHAT and CDR2 FNYEAQ (reference sequence). This CDR3 is CASSPGPPAYEQYF. The DNA for the CDR3 is TGTGCTAGCAGCCCGGGACCTCCAGCCTACGAGCAGTACTTC. The whole variable domain, remainder taken from reference TRBV7-7 and TRBJ2-7, is GAGVSQSPRYKVTKRGQDVTLRCDPISSHATLYWYQQALGQGPEFLTYFNYEAQPDKSGLPSDRFSAERPEGSISTLTIQRTEQRDSAMYRCASSPGPPAYEQYFGPGTRLTVT.